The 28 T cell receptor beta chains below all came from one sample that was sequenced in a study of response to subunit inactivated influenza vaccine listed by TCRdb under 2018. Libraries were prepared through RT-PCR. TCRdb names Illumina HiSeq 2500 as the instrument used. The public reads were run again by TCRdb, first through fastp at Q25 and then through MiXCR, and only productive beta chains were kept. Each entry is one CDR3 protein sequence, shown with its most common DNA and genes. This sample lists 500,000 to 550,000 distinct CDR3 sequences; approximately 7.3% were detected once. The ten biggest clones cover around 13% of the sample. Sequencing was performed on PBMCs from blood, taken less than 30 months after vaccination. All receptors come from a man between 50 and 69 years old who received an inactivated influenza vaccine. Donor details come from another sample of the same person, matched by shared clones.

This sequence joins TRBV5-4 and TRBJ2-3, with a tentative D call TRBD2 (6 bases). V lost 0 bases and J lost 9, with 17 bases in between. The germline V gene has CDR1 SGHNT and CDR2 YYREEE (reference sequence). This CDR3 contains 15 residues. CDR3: CASSLVETRHGTQYF. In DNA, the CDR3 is TGTGCCAGCAGCTTGGTCGAGACTAGGCATGGCACGCAGTATTTT.

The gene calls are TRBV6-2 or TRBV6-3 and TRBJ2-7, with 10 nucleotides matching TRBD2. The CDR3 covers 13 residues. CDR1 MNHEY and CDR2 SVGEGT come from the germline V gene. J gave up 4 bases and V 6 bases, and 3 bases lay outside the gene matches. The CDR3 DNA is TGTGCCAGCAGACTAGCGGGGATATACGAGCAGTACTTC. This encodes CASRLAGIYEQYF.

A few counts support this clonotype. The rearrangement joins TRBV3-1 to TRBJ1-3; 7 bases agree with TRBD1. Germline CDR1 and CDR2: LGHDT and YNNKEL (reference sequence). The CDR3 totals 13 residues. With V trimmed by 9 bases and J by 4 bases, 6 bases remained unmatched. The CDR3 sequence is CASSQGNGNTIYF. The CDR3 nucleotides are TGTGCCAGTTCACAGGGGAACGGAAACACCATATATTTT.

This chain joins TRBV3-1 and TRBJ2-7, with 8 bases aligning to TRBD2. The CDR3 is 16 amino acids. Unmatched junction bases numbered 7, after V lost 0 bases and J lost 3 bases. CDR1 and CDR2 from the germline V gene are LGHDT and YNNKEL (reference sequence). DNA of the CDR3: TGTGCCAGCAGCCAAGAGGGCAGCGGGAGTTTCTACGAGCAGTACTTC. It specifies CASSQEGSGSFYEQYF.

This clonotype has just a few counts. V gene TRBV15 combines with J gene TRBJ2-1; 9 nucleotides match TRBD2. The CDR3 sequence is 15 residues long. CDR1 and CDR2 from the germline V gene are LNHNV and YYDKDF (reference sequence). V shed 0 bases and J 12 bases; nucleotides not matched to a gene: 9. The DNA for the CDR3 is TGTGCCACCAGCAGAGATAGGGGGCGGGAGGGTTGGCAGTTCTTC. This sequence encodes CATSRDRGREGWQFF.

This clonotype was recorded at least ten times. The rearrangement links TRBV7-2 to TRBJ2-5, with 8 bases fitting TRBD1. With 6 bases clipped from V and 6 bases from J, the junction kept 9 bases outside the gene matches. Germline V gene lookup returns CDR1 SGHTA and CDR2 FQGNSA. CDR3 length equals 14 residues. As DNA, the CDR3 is TGTGCCAGCAGTCCGGACAGGGCCGGGAAGACCCAGTACTTC. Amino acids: CASSPDRAGKTQYF.

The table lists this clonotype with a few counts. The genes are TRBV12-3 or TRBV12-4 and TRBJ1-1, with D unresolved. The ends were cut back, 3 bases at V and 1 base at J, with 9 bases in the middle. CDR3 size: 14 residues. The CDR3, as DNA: TGTGCCAGCAGTTTTTCAGATACGAACACTGAAGCTTTCTTT. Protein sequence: CASSFSDTNTEAFF.

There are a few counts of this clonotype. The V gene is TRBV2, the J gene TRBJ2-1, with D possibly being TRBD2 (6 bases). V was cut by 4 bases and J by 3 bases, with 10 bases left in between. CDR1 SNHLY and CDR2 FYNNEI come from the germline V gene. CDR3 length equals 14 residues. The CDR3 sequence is CASSGTIYYNEQFF. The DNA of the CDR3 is TGTGCCAGCAGTGGGACTATCTACTACAATGAGCAGTTCTTC.

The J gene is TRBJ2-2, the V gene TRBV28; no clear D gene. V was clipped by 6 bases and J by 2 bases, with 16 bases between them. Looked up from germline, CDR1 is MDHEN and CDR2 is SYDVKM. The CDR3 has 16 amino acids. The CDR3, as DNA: TGTGCCAGCAGCTCACTGTATAGTATTAACACCGGGGAGCTGTTTTTT. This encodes CASSSLYSINTGELFF. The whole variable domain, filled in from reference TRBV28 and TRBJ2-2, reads DVKVTQSSRYLVKRTGEKVFLECVQDMDHENMFWYRQDPGLGLRLIYFSYDVKMKEKGDIPEGYSVSREKKERFSLILESASTNQTSMYLCASSSLYSINTGELFFGEGSRLTVL.

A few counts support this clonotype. The CDR3: CATSRDGGPGETQYF. The CDR3 region has the DNA TGTGCCACCAGCAGGGATGGGGGGCCCGGAGAGACCCAGTACTTC. The rearrangement links TRBV15 to TRBJ2-5; D may correspond to TRBD1 or TRBD2 (6 bases each). CDR1 and CDR2 from the germline V gene are LNHNV and YYDKDF (reference sequence). V was clipped by 3 bases and J by 4 bases, with 15 bases between them. The CDR3 runs 15 residues.

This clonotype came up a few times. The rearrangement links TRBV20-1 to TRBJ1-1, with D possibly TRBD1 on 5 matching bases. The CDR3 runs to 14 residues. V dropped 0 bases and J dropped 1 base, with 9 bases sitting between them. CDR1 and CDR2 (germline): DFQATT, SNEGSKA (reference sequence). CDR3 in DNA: TGCAGTGCTAGAGATGGACAAGCGAACACTGAAGCTTTCTTT. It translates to CSARDGQANTEAFF.

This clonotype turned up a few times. In nucleotides, the CDR3 is TGTGCCAGCAGCCATCCCCACGAGGCTACGCAGTATTTT. Encoded protein: CASSHPHEATQYF. This chain connects TRBV3-1 to TRBJ2-3; D is uncertain. The V gene's germline CDR1 is LGHDT and CDR2 YNNKEL (reference sequence). V lost 3 bases, J lost 8 bases, and 12 bases lay in between. The length of the CDR3 is 13 residues.

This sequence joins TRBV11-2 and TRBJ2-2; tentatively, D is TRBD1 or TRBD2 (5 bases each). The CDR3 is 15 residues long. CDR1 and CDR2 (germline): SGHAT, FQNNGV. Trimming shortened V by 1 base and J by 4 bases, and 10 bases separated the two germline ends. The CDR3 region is CASSLGGVPTGELFF. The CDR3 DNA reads TGTGCCAGCAGCTTAGGAGGGGTCCCCACCGGGGAGCTGTTTTTT. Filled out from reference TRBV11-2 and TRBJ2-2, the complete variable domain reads EAGVAQSPRYKIIEKRQSVAFWCNPISGHATLYWYQQILGQGPKLLIQFQNNGVVDDSQLPKDRFSAERLKGVDSTLKIQPAKLEDSAVYLCASSLGGVPTGELFFGEGSRLTVL.

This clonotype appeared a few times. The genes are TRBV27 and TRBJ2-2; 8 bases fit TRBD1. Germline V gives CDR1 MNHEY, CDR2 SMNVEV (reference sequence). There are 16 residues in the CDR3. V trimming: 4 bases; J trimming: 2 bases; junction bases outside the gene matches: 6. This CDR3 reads CASSSQGAGNTGELFF. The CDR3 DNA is TGTGCCAGCAGTTCCCAGGGGGCCGGAAACACCGGGGAGCTGTTTTTT.

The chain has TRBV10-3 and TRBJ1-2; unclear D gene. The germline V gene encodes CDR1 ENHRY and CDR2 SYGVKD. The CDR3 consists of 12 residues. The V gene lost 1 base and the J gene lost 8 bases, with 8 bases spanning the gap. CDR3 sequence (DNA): TGTGCCATCAGTGAGTTCGGACGGGGCTACACCTTC. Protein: CAISEFGRGYTF.

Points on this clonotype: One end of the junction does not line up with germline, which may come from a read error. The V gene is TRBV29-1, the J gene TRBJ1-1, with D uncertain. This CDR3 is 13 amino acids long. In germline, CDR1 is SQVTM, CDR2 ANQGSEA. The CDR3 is CSVELTQNPEAFF. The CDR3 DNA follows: TGCAGCGTTGAGCTAACTCAGAACCCTGAAGCTTTCTTT.

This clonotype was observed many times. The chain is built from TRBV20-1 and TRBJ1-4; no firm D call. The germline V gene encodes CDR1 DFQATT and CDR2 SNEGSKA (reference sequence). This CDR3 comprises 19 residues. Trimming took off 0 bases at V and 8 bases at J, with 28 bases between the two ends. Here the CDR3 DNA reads TGCAGTGCTAGAGATCGGTGGCGTAGACGACACTCCCAGGAGGAAAAACTGTTTTTT. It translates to CSARDRWRRRHSQEEKLFF.

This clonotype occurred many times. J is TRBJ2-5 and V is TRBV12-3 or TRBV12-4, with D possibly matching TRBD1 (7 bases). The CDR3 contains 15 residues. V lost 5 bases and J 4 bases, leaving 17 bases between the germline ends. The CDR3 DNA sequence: TGTGCCAGCAGTCTCTTCAGGGGGGCCGTAGAGACCCAGTACTTC. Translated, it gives CASSLFRGAVETQYF.

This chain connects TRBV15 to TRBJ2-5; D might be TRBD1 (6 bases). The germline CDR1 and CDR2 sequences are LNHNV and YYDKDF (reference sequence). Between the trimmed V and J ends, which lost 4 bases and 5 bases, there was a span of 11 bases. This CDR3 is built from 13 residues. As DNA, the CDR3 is TGTGCCACCAGCACAGGGGCTCGTGAGACCCAGTACTTC. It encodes CATSTGARETQYF.

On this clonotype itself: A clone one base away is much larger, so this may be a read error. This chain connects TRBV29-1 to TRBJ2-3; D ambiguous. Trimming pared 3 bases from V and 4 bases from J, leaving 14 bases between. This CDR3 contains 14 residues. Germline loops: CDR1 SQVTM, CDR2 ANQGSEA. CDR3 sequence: CSVDFLELPDTQYF. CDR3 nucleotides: TGCAGCGTTGATTTCCTGGAACTCCCAGATACGCAGTATTTT.

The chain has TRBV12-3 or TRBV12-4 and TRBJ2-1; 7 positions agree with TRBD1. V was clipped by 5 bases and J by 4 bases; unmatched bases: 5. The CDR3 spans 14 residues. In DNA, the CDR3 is TGTGCCAGCAGTACCAAGGGGGCTTACAATGAGCAGTTCTTC. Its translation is CASSTKGAYNEQFF.

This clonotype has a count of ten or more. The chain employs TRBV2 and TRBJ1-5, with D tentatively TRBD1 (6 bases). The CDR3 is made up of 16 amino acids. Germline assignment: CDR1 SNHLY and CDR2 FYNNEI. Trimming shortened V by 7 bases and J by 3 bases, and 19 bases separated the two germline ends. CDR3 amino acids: CASTPEGTSPNQPQHF. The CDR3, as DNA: TGTGCCAGCACCCCGGAGGGGACAAGCCCCAATCAGCCCCAGCATTTT.

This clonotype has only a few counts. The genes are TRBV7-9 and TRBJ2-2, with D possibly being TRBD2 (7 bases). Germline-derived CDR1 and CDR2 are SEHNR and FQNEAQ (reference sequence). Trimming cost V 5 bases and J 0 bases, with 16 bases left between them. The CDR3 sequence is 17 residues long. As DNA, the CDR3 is TGTGCCAGCAGCCCCTGGACGGGGGGCCCGAACACCGGGGAGCTGTTTTTT. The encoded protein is CASSPWTGGPNTGELFF.

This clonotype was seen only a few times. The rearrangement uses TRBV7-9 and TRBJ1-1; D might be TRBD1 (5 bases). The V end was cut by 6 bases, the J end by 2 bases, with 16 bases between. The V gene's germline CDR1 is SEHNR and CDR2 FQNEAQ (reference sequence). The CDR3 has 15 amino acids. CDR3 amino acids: CASRPDRLLNTEAFF. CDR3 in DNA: TGTGCCAGCAGACCCGACAGACTATTAAACACTGAAGCTTTCTTT.

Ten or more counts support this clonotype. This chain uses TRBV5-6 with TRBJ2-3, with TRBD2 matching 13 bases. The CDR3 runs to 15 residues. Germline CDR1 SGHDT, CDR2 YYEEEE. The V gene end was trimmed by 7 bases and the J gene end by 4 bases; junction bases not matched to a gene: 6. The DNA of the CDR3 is TGTGCCAGCGGAACTAGCGGGGGGGTGGCAGATACGCAGTATTTT. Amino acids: CASGTSGGVADTQYF.

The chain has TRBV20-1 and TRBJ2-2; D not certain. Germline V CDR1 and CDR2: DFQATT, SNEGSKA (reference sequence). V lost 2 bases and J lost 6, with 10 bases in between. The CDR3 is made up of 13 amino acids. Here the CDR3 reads CSARNLRAGELFF. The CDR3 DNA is TGCAGTGCTAGAAATTTACGGGCCGGGGAGCTGTTTTTT.

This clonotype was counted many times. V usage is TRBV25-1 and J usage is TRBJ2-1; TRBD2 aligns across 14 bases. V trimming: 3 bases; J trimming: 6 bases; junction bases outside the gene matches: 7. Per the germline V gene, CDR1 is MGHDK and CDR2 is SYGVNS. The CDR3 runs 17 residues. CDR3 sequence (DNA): TGTGCCAGCAGTGAGGATGTCGGGACTAGCGGGGGCAATGAGCAGTTCTTC. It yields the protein CASSEDVGTSGGNEQFF.

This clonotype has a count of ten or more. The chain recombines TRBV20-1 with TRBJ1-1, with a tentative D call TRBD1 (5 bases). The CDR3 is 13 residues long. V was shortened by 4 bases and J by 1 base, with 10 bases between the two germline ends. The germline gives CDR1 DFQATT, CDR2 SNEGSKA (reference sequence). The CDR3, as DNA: TGCAGTGCTATGCCGGGGCAGAACACTGAAGCTTTCTTT. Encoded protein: CSAMPGQNTEAFF.